Presented here are 12 T cell receptor beta chains from one specimen sequenced in a study of T cell changes during pregnancy in multiple sclerosis (dated by TCRdb to the late 2010s). The library was generated by the immunoSEQ multiplex PCR assay. Held by TCRdb, this immuneACCESS table contains in-frame sequences only and omits some clones. Under half of the omission traces to an unresolved V gene where checked; the cause of the rest is unknown. The sample data list almost 95,000 clones, and under 95% of these were observed just once. The biggest ten clones account for 1.5% of the sample. The sequences come from peripheral blood, collected in the first trimester of pregnancy. All receptors derive from a female donor with multiple sclerosis, enrolled in a pregnancy study.

The V and J genes are TRBV29-1 and TRBJ2-7, with 7 bases matching TRBD2. This CDR3 has 13 amino acids. The germline V gene encodes CDR1 SQVTM and CDR2 ANQGSEA. Trimming at V came to 6 bases and at J to 0 bases, leaving 5 bases not matched to a gene. CDR3: CSVTGLNSYEQYF. CDR3 coding DNA: TGCAGCGTGACGGGACTAAACTCCTACGAGCAGTACTTC.

This chain links TRBV19 with TRBJ1-1; D gene uncertain. CDR1 LNHDA and CDR2 SQIVND come from the germline V gene (reference sequence). Trimming stripped 4 bases from V and 0 bases from J, with 12 bases between. The CDR3 is 15 residues long. CDR3 sequence (DNA): TGTGCCAGTAGTACGGGATGGGCTCTGAACACTGAAGCTTTCTTT. This encodes CASSTGWALNTEAFF.

The chain uses TRBV23-1 and TRBJ1-3; 8 nucleotides line up with TRBD1. TRBV23-1 is an ORF; its function is uncertain. The CDR3 length is 17 residues. The V and J ends lost 7 bases and 0 bases, in that order; junction bases with no gene match: 11. In nucleotides, the CDR3 is TGCGCCAGCACCCCTTTGACAGGGGCAGACTCTGGAAACACCATATATTTT. It translates to CASTPLTGADSGNTIYF.

This chain uses TRBV19 with TRBJ2-1, with 11 nucleotides matching TRBD2. The CDR3 runs to 15 residues. Looked up from germline, CDR1 is LNHDA and CDR2 is SQIVND (reference sequence). After removal of 5 bases from V and 2 bases from J, the junction contained 2 bases not matched to a gene. CDR3 in DNA: TGTGCCAGTAGTGCGACTAGCGGGACCTACAATGAGCAGTTCTTC. Translated, it gives CASSATSGTYNEQFF.

The chain carries TRBV5-6 and TRBJ1-2; perhaps TRBD1 as D (5 bases). The V end was cut by 0 bases, the J end by 2 bases, with 8 bases between. Germline CDR1 is SGHDT and CDR2 is YYEEEE. The CDR3 totals 14 residues. The CDR3 nucleotides read TGTGCCAGCAGCTTGGGGGGGGTAAACTATGGCTACACCTTC. Translating it yields CASSLGGVNYGYTF.

This sequence joins TRBV14 and TRBJ2-1, with 14 bases lining up with TRBD2. The V segment lost 4 bases and the J segment 9 bases; nucleotides outside the gene matches: 8. In germline, CDR1 is SGHDN, CDR2 FVKESK. The CDR3 is 16 residues long. The CDR3 is CASSLPGLAGVSEQFF. In DNA, the CDR3 is TGTGCCAGCAGCCTACCGGGACTAGCGGGAGTCAGTGAGCAGTTCTTC.

V usage is TRBV29-1 and J usage is TRBJ2-2; 10 bases line up with TRBD1. The germline V gene encodes CDR1 SQVTM and CDR2 ANQGSEA. V shed 3 bases and J 4 bases; nucleotides not matched to a gene: 5. The CDR3 length is 15 residues. The chain's CDR3 is CSVEPGQGITGELFF. The CDR3 coding sequence is TGCAGCGTTGAGCCGGGACAGGGGATCACCGGGGAGCTGTTTTTT.

The chain links TRBV30 to TRBJ2-3; TRBD2 matches at 9 bases. Germline V gives CDR1 GTSNPN, CDR2 SVGIG (reference sequence). With 4 bases clipped from V and 0 bases from J, the junction kept 14 bases outside the gene matches. CDR3 length: 18 residues. This chain's CDR3 is CAWILGGVLAGSTDTQYF. CDR3 coding DNA: TGTGCCTGGATCCTTGGGGGGGTTCTAGCGGGAAGCACAGATACGCAGTATTTT.

The chain has TRBV7-6 and TRBJ2-1; TRBD1 matches 7 bases. Germline V gene sequence: CDR1 SGHVS, CDR2 FNYEAQ. This CDR3 region has 16 residues. Trimming cost V 6 bases and J 6 bases; bases outside gene matches: 14. The CDR3 protein is CASSSIQLGQRNEQFF. The CDR3 DNA is TGTGCCAGCAGTTCGATCCAGCTGGGACAGCGCAATGAGCAGTTCTTC.

This chain joins TRBV28 and TRBJ1-1, with D unresolved. Trimming shortened V by 3 bases and J by 11 bases, and 13 bases separated the two germline ends. Germline-derived CDR1 and CDR2 are MDHEN and SYDVKM. The CDR3 loop spans 12 amino acids. CDR3 amino acids: CASSFGRATAFF. The CDR3 nucleotides are TGTGCCAGCAGTTTTGGGAGGGCAACGGCTTTCTTT.

The rearrangement links TRBV6-6 to TRBJ2-6; TRBD1 aligns across 9 bases. Germline loops: CDR1 MNHNY, CDR2 SVGAGI (reference sequence). Trimming cost V 6 bases and J 4 bases; bases outside gene matches: 7. The CDR3 covers 16 residues. CDR3 amino acids: CASSKQGAGGANVLTF. The CDR3 DNA reads TGTGCCAGCAGCAAACAGGGGGCGGGCGGGGCCAACGTCCTGACTTTC.

The genes are TRBV28 and TRBJ2-5, with D possibly matching TRBD1 (5 bases). The germline gives CDR1 MDHEN, CDR2 SYDVKM. The CDR3 length is 12 residues. Trimming removed 6 bases from V and 5 bases from J, with 10 bases in between. The CDR3 region has the DNA TGTGCCAGCAGGACAGCCGCGGAGACCCAGTACTTC. Translating gives CASRTAAETQYF.